The next 18 T cell receptor beta chains were all read from a single sample in a study of radiation and T cells in renal cell carcinoma. Sequencing was performed with immunoSEQ multiplex PCR; in TCRdb, only in-frame clones are kept and a portion is missing. This table has 65,000 to 80,000 clones, about 86% appearing once. Specified time point: blood 2 weeks post-SBRT. The treatment was: 15 Gy SBRT to primary tumor, nephrectomy 4 weeks later. The input for sequencing was blood, taken from a patient whose treatment included radiotherapy and nephrectomy. These receptors came from a woman aged 50 to 60 with renal cell carcinoma.

In its sample, this clone was seen a few times. Within the sample, other DNA sequences also encode this same CDR3. This chain uses TRBV7-9 with TRBJ1-1, with D perhaps TRBD1 (5 bases). Trimming took 4 bases from V and 1 from J, leaving 7 bases between them. From germline, CDR1 is SEHNR and CDR2 FQNEAQ (reference sequence). The length of the CDR3 is 13 residues. CDR3 sequence (DNA): TGTGCCAGCAGCTCCAGGGAGAACACTGAAGCTTTCTTT. Translation gives CASSSRENTEAFF.

This clone was counted once. The chain employs TRBV19 and TRBJ2-1; D is uncertain. The germline gives CDR1 LNHDA, CDR2 SQIVND (reference sequence). The CDR3 contains 13 residues. Trimming removed 5 bases at V and 7 bases at J, with 12 bases between. As DNA, the CDR3 is TGTGCCAGTAGTGGATCTGGCGGTAATGAGCAGTTCTTC. It yields the protein CASSGSGGNEQFF.

The CDR3 DNA reads TGTGCCAGCAGCTCCGACTACACTTCCACAGATACGCAGTATTTT. Translating it yields CASSSDYTSTDTQYF. This chain links TRBV7-2 with TRBJ2-3; D is possibly TRBD2 (5 bases). V dropped 4 bases and J dropped 2 bases, with 13 bases sitting between them. The germline V gene has CDR1 SGHTA and CDR2 FQGNSA. This CDR3 has 15 amino acids.

The gene calls are TRBV7-2 and TRBJ1-5, with D possibly TRBD1 on 5 matching bases. The CDR3 has 15 amino acids. Germline V gene lookup returns CDR1 SGHTA and CDR2 FQGNSA. Trimming removed 0 bases from V and 5 bases from J, with 11 bases in between. The CDR3 coding sequence is TGTGCCAGCAGCTTAGCCAGGGATCTCGATCAGCCCCAGCATTTT. Amino acids: CASSLARDLDQPQHF.

This clone was observed a few times. The chain employs TRBV5-6 and TRBJ1-1; D is possibly TRBD1 (5 bases). The germline gives CDR1 SGHDT, CDR2 YYEEEE. The CDR3 covers 11 residues. V lost 4 bases, J lost 5 bases, and 6 bases lay in between. CDR3 loop: CASSRQTEAFF. CDR3 DNA sequence: TGTGCCAGCAGCCGACAGACTGAAGCTTTCTTT.

This clone has only a few counts. The chain is built from TRBV25-1 and TRBJ1-5; D gene unclear. Trimming stripped 8 bases from V and 0 bases from J, with 8 bases between. This CDR3 has 13 amino acids. The germline gives CDR1 MGHDK, CDR2 SYGVNS. The DNA for the CDR3 is TGTGCCAGCGCTAGGTATAGCAATCAGCCCCAGCATTTT. This codes for CASARYSNQPQHF.

This chain connects TRBV7-6 to TRBJ2-2; 8 bases are shared with TRBD1. V shed 2 bases and J 2 bases; nucleotides not matched to a gene: 4. Germline values: CDR1 SGHVS, CDR2 FNYEAQ. The CDR3 contains 16 residues. DNA of the CDR3: TGTGCCAGCAGCTTACTCGGACAGGGCAACACCGGGGAGCTGTTTTTT. This translates into CASSLLGQGNTGELFF.

The V call is TRBV4-3, the J call TRBJ2-5, with TRBD2 matching over 7 bases. The CDR3 has 16 amino acids. The J segment lost 4 bases and the V segment lost 4 bases, leaving 12 bases of the junction unmatched. Germline lookup yields CDR1 LGHNA and CDR2 YSLEER. CDR3 bases: TGCGCCAGCAGCCTAGGTCCCGGACTAGTTGGAGAGACCCAGTACTTC. Amino acids: CASSLGPGLVGETQYF.

The chain employs TRBV18 and TRBJ2-7, with 9 bases aligning to TRBD1. This CDR3 spans 14 amino acids. Germline loops: CDR1 KGHSH, CDR2 LQKENI. J gave up 9 bases and V 3 bases, and 9 bases lay outside the gene matches. CDR3 loop: CASSPGTGPSGQYF. The CDR3 DNA follows: TGTGCCAGCTCACCGGGGACAGGGCCTTCGGGGCAGTACTTC. The full variable domain, completed using reference TRBV18 and TRBJ2-7, is NAGVMQNPRHLVRRRGQEARLRCSPMKGHSHVYWYRQLPEEGLKFMVYLQKENIIDESGMPKERFSAEFPKEGPSILRIQQVVRGDSAAYFCASSPGTGPSGQYFGPGTRLTVT.

V gene TRBV7-2 combines with J gene TRBJ1-1; 7 bases agree with TRBD1. This CDR3 contains 15 residues. V was pared by 8 bases and J by 0 bases, with 9 bases of the junction left unmatched. Germline V CDR1 and CDR2: SGHTA, FQGNSA. CDR3 region: CASSRSGQMNTEAFF. The CDR3 region has the DNA TGTGCCAGCTCCCGTTCGGGACAGATGAACACTGAAGCTTTCTTT.

This clone was seen a few times. The V gene is TRBV6-5, the J gene TRBJ1-1; D ambiguous. Germline V gives CDR1 MNHEY, CDR2 SVGAGI. The CDR3 sequence is 11 residues long. V was pared by 6 bases and J by 6 bases, with 8 bases between. The CDR3 loop reads CASRFLSEAFF. CDR3 DNA sequence: TGTGCCAGCAGGTTTCTCTCTGAAGCTTTCTTT.

The chain employs TRBV9 and TRBJ1-2; 9 positions agree with TRBD1. With 3 bases clipped from V and 6 bases from J, the junction kept 15 bases outside the gene matches. The germline V gene encodes CDR1 SGDLS and CDR2 YYNGEE. CDR3 length: 17 residues. CDR3 nucleotide sequence: TGTGCCAGCAGCGGGCCGGGACAGGGCCCTTTGACCGATGGCTACACCTTC. Its translation is CASSGPGQGPLTDGYTF.

The CDR3 sequence: CASSLLGQGETQYF. CDR3 in DNA: TGTGCCAGCAGCTTGTTAGGGCAAGGGGAGACCCAGTACTTC. This sequence joins TRBV11-3 and TRBJ2-5, with D unresolved. Between the trimmed V and J ends, which lost 3 bases and 5 bases, there was a span of 13 bases. The length of the CDR3 is 14 residues. In germline, CDR1 is SGHNT, CDR2 YENEEA.

The chain has TRBV6-1 and TRBJ2-7; TRBD1 matches 7 bases. The CDR3 loop spans 13 amino acids. Germline CDR1 MNHNS, CDR2 SASEGT. V dropped 4 bases and J dropped 3; count of bases not matched to a gene: 3. In DNA, the CDR3 is TGTGCCAGCAGTGGAGGGACAGACTACGAGCAGTACTTC. As protein: CASSGGTDYEQYF.

This rearrangement joins TRBV6-5 to TRBJ1-2, with 7 bases identical to TRBD1. V lost 6 bases to trimming and J lost 3 bases; unmatched junction nucleotides: 10. The CDR3 is 15 amino acids. Germline CDR1 reads MNHEY; CDR2 reads SVGAGI. CDR3: CASRPTLTGYYGYTF. The CDR3 coding sequence is TGTGCCAGCAGACCCACCCTGACAGGGTACTATGGCTACACCTTC.

The CDR3 DNA follows: TGTGCCAGTAGTTCAAGTCCGAGACGGGGAGGGGCCAACGTCCTGACTTTC. It translates to CASSSSPRRGGANVLTF. V is TRBV19 and J is TRBJ2-6; maybe TRBD2 (5 bases). Germline-derived CDR1 and CDR2 are LNHDA and SQIVND (reference sequence). The CDR3 length is 17 residues. V shed 5 bases and J shed 4 bases, with 18 bases lying between them. The full variable domain, completed using reference TRBV19 and TRBJ2-6, is DGGITQSPKYLFRKEGQNVTLSCEQNLNHDAMYWYRQDPGQGLRLIYYSQIVNDFQKGDIAEGYSVSREKKESFPLTVTSAQKNPTAFYLCASSSSPRRGGANVLTFGAGSRLTVL.

The genes are TRBV7-8 and TRBJ2-2; the match to TRBD1 covers 7 bases. Unmatched junction bases numbered 6, after V lost 5 bases and J lost 3 bases. CDR1 is SGHVS and CDR2 is FQNEAQ in the germline V gene. The CDR3 consists of 15 residues. The CDR3 DNA follows: TGTGCCAGCAGCCCACGACAGGGTTACACCGGGGAGCTGTTTTTT. This codes for CASSPRQGYTGELFF.

The rearrangement uses TRBV7-2 and TRBJ2-3; TRBD2 agrees at 9 bases. Germline assignment: CDR1 SGHTA and CDR2 FQGNSA. V was pared by 1 base and J by 3 bases, with 2 bases of the junction left unmatched. The CDR3 loop spans 15 amino acids. In DNA form, the CDR3 reads TGTGCCAGCAGCTTAGGGCTAGCGGGAACAGATACGCAGTATTTT. Encoded protein: CASSLGLAGTDTQYF.